This T cell receptor beta chain stems from a study of T cell repertoires and HLA-DP antigens. The assay was immunoSEQ multiplex PCR, and TCRdb's table has in-frame clones only and misses some. The table has 90,000 to 130,000 clones, more than 85% seen once. Deletions cut 5 bases from V and 5 bases from J, with 15 bases between. CDR3 length equals 14 residues. Germline V lookup: CDR1 SGHRS, CDR2 YFSETQ. A word on this clone: The antigen remains undetermined.

The V and J genes are TRBV5-1 and TRBJ2-3; weak D call: TRBD1 (5 bases). The receptor comes from a woman younger than 35 in good health and CMV-seronegative. The source material was CD4+ T cells from PBMCs. The CDR3, as DNA: TGCGCCAGCAGGACAGAACTTAATGAAGATACGCAGTATTTT. Its protein product is CASRTELNEDTQYF. Filled out from reference TRBV5-1 and TRBJ2-3, the complete variable domain reads KAGVTQTPRYLIKTRGQQVTLSCSPISGHRSVSWYQQTPGQGLQFLFEYFSETQRNKGNFPGRFSGRQFSNSRSEMNVSTLELGDSALYLCASRTELNEDTQYFGPGTRLTVL.